The entry below describes one T cell receptor (beta chain). Sequencing was performed with immunoSEQ multiplex PCR; in TCRdb, only in-frame clones are kept and a portion is missing. The table has 70,000 to 100,000 clones, around 79% seen once. This record belongs to a study of a mutant IDH1 vaccine in newly diagnosed glioma. Study-wide context: Before enrollment, the patients had been treated with radiotherapy alone, temozolomide alone, or both together. Most of them had received both.

The time point was: baseline, week 1 (first vaccination visit). Treatment reported: pre-vaccination baseline after standard-of-care therapy. New WHO grade 3 or 4 IDH1-mutant, ATRX-lost astrocytomas were present in all donors. The V gene lost 4 bases and the J gene lost 2 bases, with 14 bases spanning the gap. The V gene's germline CDR1 is SNHLY and CDR2 FYNNEI. The CDR3 runs 15 residues. This chain links TRBV2 with TRBJ1-1, with D perhaps matching TRBD1 (5 bases). The receptor comes from a middle-aged man with glioma. Some clones in this sample may be carry-over from other donors' samples. The specimen comprised PBMCs, sampled from a glioma patient treated with radiotherapy, temozolomide or both. CDR3 bases: TGTGCCAGCAGTGCCACGGTGACAGCTAACACTGAAGCTTTCTTT. It encodes CASSATVTANTEAFF.